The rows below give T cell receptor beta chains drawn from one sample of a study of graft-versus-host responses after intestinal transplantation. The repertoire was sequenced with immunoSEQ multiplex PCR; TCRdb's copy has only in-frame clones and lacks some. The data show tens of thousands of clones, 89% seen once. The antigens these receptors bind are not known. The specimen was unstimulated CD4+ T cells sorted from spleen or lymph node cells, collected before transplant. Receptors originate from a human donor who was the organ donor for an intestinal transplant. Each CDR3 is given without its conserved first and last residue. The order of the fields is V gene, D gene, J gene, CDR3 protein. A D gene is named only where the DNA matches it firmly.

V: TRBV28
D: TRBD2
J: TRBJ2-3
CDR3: ASMAPSGKFPDTQY

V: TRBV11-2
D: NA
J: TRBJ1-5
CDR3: ASSPTTGQPQH

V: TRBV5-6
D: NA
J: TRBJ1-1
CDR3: ASSREQGQWAF

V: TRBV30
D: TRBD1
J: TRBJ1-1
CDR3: AWRTGTGGTEAF

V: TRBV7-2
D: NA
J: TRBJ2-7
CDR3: ASSLSGLEAYEQY

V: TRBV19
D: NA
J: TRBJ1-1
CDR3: ASSILSGSGTEAF

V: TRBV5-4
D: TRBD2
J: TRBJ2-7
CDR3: ASSLGTSGSYEQY

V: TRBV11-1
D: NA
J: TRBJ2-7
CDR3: ASSLTNGNEQY

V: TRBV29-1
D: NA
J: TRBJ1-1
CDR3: SAGRGNTEAF

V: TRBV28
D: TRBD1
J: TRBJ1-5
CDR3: ASTFRTTGRNQPQH

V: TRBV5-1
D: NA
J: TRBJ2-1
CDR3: ASSLGGGVRAFPYNEQF

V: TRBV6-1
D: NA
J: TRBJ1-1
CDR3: ASSEALSAF

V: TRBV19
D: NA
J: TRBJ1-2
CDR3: ASSIAHHNYGYT

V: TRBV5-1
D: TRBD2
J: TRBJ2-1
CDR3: ASSPSSGTYNEQF

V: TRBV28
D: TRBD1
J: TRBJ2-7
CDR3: ASRSGTGAHEQY

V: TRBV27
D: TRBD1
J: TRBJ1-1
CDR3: ASRKDRGSNTEAF

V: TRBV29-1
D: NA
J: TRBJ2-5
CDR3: SSQETGVGETQY

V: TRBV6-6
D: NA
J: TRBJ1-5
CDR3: ASSYGQGNSNQPQH